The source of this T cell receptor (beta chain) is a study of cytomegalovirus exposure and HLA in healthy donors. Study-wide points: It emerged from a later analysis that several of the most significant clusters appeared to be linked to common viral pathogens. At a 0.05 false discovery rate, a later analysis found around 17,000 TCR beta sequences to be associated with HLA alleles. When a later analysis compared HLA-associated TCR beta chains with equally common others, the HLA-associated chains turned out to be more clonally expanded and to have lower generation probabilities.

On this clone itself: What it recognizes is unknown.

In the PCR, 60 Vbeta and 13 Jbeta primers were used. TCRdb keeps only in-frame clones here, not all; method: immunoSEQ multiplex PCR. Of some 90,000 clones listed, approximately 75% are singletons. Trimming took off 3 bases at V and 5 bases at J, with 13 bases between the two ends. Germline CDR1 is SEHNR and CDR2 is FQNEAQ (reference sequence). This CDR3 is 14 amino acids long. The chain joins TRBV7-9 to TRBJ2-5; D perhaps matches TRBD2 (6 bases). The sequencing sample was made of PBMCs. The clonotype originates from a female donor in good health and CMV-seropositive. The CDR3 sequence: CASSLEGVRETQYF. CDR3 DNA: TGTGCCAGCAGCTTGGAGGGAGTGAGGGAGACCCAGTACTTC.